This paragraph covers one T cell receptor (beta chain) sequence. Its antigen is as yet unknown. The read terminates 3 residues before the CDR3 end, so the remaining end is supplied by the germline J gene. This record comes from a study of T cells in women clearing cervical HPV infection. Whole-study context: No precancer developed; the control's incident HPV16 infection cleared within 12 months. Case blood was drawn when the lesion was first found; control blood after infection became undetectable.

TCR beta CDR3 amplified by multiplex PCR from roughly 1,100 ng genomic DNA. Libraries were prepared by immunoSEQ multiplex PCR; TCRdb keeps only in-frame clonotypes and omits some of them. The sample yields approximately 31,000 clones, of which the top ten take up 6.8%. Per germline, CDR1 SEHNR and CDR2 FQNEAQ (reference sequence). This CDR3 contains 14 residues. Whole-study results and caveats: Richness differences could reflect unmeasured T-cell content per sample.

This chain connects TRBV7-9 to TRBJ1-2; D may be TRBD1 (6 bases). Sequencing input: blood buffy coat. The source is a woman aged 18-70 years with a cervical HPV16 infection that either progressed to CIN3+ or cleared (not recorded which). The CDR3 spells CASSWRDTSYDYTF. The CDR3 DNA, read in part, is TGTGCCAGCAGCTGGAGGGACACCTCCTACGAC.